The entry below describes one TCR beta chain. Its antigen is unknown. V was pared by 6 bases and J by 1 base, with 7 bases of the junction left unmatched. CDR1 DFQATT and CDR2 SNEGSKA come from the germline V gene (reference sequence). This CDR3 comprises 14 residues. This sample was taken from a study of response to subunit inactivated influenza vaccine. In TCRdb, the RT-PCR reads were re-called with MiXCR into one record per CDR3 protein. Among 300,000 to 350,000 distinct CDR3 sequences listed, over 20% were seen once. The study, taken as a whole, reports: It was suggested by the authors that few new T cells are recruited by each seasonal influenza vaccination.

Sample: PBMCs from blood, taken less than 22 months after vaccination. This clonotype was obtained from a man aged 50-75 years who received an inactivated influenza vaccine. The chain employs TRBV20-1 and TRBJ1-1, with 8 bases fitting TRBD1. The CDR3 coding sequence is TGCAGTGCCCCCAGGACAGGGACGAACACTGAAGCTTTCTTT. Amino acids: CSAPRTGTNTEAFF.